Shown below are 11 T cell receptor beta chains from a single sample sequenced in a study of T cells in Graves' hyperthyroidism and ophthalmopathy (dated by TCRdb to between 2018 and 2021). The protocol used for the library was multiplex PCR. Sequencing was carried out with an Illumina HiSeq 2000. TCR beta CDR3 regions were amplified from RNA transcripts. For the first round of RT-PCR on the TCR CDR3, the HTBI primer set was used together with the Qiagen OneStep RT-PCR kit. TCRdb's own reprocessing of the public reads used fastp at Q25 and MiXCR and kept productive beta chains. Merged by CDR3 protein, the rows form single entries marked with the most common genes and DNA. In this sample the table shows about 290,000 distinct CDR3 sequences, about 13% of which occur a single time. The top ten clones comprise under 8% of the sample. What was sequenced was blood. The receptors originated from a woman aged 40 to 49 with Graves' hyperthyroidism.

This clonotype was observed many times. The chain joins TRBV3-1 to TRBJ2-5; maybe TRBD2 (6 bases). This CDR3 comprises 17 residues. The V gene's germline CDR1 is LGHDT and CDR2 YNNKEL (reference sequence). With 0 bases removed from V and 4 bases from J, the gap between germline ends came to 18 bases. The CDR3 spells CASSQDLAQVGGETQYF. CDR3 nucleotides: TGTGCCAGCAGCCAAGACCTAGCGCAAGTGGGTGGAGAGACCCAGTACTTC.

This clonotype was seen repeatedly, ten times or more. The V call is TRBV6-1, the J call TRBJ1-1; no definite D call. This CDR3 comprises 14 residues. The V gene's germline CDR1 is MNHNS and CDR2 SASEGT. V was shortened by 2 bases and J by 1 base, with 8 bases between the two germline ends. The CDR3 coding sequence is TGTGCCAGCAGTGAACGAAGACCGAACACTGAAGCTTTCTTT. Translated: CASSERRPNTEAFF.

The V call is TRBV7-8, the J call TRBJ2-1; D unresolved. The CDR3 has 12 residues. V shed 7 bases and J shed 9 bases, with 13 bases lying between them. CDR1 and CDR2 from the germline V gene are SGHVS and FQNEAQ. Written as DNA, the CDR3 is TGTGCCAGCAATCGGCTCCTTAGTGAGCAGTTCTTC. Translation gives CASNRLLSEQFF.

There are many counts of this clonotype. The V call is TRBV20-1, the J call TRBJ2-7; the match to TRBD2 covers 11 bases. V shed 0 bases, J shed 8 bases, and the junction held 9 bases outside the gene matches. The length of the CDR3 is 15 residues. The germline gives CDR1 DFQATT, CDR2 SNEGSKA (reference sequence). CDR3 bases: TGCAGTGCTAGAGATCAGCCCGGGACTAGCGGCAAGCAGTACTTC. It encodes CSARDQPGTSGKQYF.

The chain couples TRBV6-1 to TRBJ2-1; 10 positions match TRBD1. Unmatched junction bases numbered 4, after V lost 2 bases and J lost 9 bases. Looked up from germline, CDR1 is MNHNS and CDR2 is SASEGT. This CDR3 has 14 amino acids. The CDR3, as DNA: TGTGCCAGCAGTGAACTGGGACAGGGGACTGAGCAGTTCTTC. Protein product: CASSELGQGTEQFF.

In its sample, this clonotype was seen many times. V usage is TRBV12-3 or TRBV12-4 and J usage is TRBJ1-1, with D uncertain. Trimming stripped 6 bases from V and 1 base from J, with 15 bases between. This CDR3 comprises 15 residues. Here the CDR3 DNA reads TGTGCCAGCAGCCGCGTGTACGGTAGGAACACTGAAGCTTTCTTT. Protein: CASSRVYGRNTEAFF.

This clonotype was counted ten times or more. The chain uses TRBV6-1 and TRBJ1-4; 8 nucleotides agree with TRBD1. Trimming cost V 5 bases and J 0 bases; bases outside gene matches: 11. CDR1 is MNHNS and CDR2 is SASEGT in the germline V gene. CDR3 length: 18 residues. CDR3 DNA: TGTGCCAGCAGTTCGGGGAGGACAGGGTCCACAACTAATGAAAAACTGTTTTTT. It encodes CASSSGRTGSTTNEKLFF.

The chain uses TRBV19 and TRBJ2-5; D gene unclear. Per germline, CDR1 LNHDA and CDR2 SQIVND (reference sequence). With 3 bases removed from V and 2 bases from J, the gap between germline ends came to 7 bases. The CDR3 totals 13 residues. The CDR3: CASSMRHQETQYF. The CDR3 coding sequence is TGTGCCAGTAGTATGAGGCATCAAGAGACCCAGTACTTC.

This clonotype has ten or more counts. This chain links TRBV6-5 with TRBJ2-1, with TRBD2 matching 7 bases. The CDR3 runs 14 residues. Per the germline V gene, CDR1 is MNHEY and CDR2 is SVGAGI. With 4 bases clipped from V and 3 bases from J, the junction kept 3 bases outside the gene matches. The CDR3 DNA reads as TGTGCCAGCAGTTTCGAGCGGGACTACAATGAGCAGTTCTTC. Amino acid sequence: CASSFERDYNEQFF.

There are many counts of this clonotype. This chain uses TRBV24-1 with TRBJ2-5; maybe TRBD2 (5 bases). CDR1 is KGHDR, CDR2 SFDVKD, per germline. The CDR3 sequence is 14 residues long. Trimming cost V 3 bases and J 5 bases, with 12 bases left between them. The CDR3 DNA follows: TGTGCCACCAGTGATGTGGGAGCAGAGGAGACCCAGTACTTC. It specifies CATSDVGAEETQYF.

This clonotype was detected a few times. This sequence joins TRBV5-1 and TRBJ1-2; D is ambiguous. The CDR3 covers 13 residues. Trimming removed 0 bases at V and 6 bases at J, with 9 bases between. Germline-derived CDR1 and CDR2 are SGHRS and YFSETQ. In DNA form, the CDR3 reads TGCGCCAGCAGCTTGGAAGTCAACGATGGCTACACCTTC. It is translated as CASSLEVNDGYTF.